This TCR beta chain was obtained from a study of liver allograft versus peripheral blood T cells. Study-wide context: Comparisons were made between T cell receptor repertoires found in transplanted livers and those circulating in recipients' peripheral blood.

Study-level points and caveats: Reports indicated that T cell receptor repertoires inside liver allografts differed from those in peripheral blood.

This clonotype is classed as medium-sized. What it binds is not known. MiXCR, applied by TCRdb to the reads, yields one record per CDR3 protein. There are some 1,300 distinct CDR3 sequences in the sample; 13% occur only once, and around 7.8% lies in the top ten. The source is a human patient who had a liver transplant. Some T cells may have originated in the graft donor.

CDR3 bases: TGTGCCAGCAGTTTAGCAATTGGGAGTTCACCCCTCCACTTT. Encoded protein: CASSLAIGSSPLHF. The chain recombines TRBV12-3 or TRBV12-4 with TRBJ1-6; D gene unclear. This CDR3 spans 14 amino acids. V shed 0 bases and J shed 9 bases, with 9 bases lying between them.